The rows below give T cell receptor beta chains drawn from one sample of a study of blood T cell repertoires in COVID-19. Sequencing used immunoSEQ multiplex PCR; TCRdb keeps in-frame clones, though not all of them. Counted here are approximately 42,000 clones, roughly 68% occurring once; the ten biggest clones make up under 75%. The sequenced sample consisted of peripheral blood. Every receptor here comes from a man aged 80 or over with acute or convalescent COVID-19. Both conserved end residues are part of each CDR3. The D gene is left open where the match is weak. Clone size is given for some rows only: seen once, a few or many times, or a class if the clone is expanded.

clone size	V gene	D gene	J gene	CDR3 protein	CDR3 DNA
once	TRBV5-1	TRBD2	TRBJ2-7	CASSSGGLAGLEQYF	TGCGCCAGCAGCTCGGGGGGACTAGCGGGACTCGAGCAGTACTTC
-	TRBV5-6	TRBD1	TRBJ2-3	CASSLTGTVTDTQYF	TGTGCCAGCAGCTTAACCGGGACAGTTACAGATACGCAGTATTTT
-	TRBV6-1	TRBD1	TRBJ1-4	CASSEGQFINEKLFF	TGTGCCAGCAGTGAGGGACAGTTCATTAATGAAAAACTGTTTTTT
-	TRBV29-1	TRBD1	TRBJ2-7	CSVGQAYEQYF	TGCAGCGTCGGACAGGCTTACGAGCAGTACTTC
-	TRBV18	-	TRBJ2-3	CASSPTRKDTQYF	TGTGCCAGCTCACCGACTAGAAAGGATACGCAGTATTTT
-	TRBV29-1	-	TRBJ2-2	CSVEGRDDAGELFF	TGCAGCGTTGAAGGCAGGGATGACGCCGGGGAGCTGTTTTTT
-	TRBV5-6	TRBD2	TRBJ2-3	CASTREGGTDTQYF	TGTGCCAGCACCCGGGAGGGTGGCACAGATACGCAGTATTTT
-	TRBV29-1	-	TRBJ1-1	CSVARERSEAFF	TGCAGCGTTGCGCGGGAGCGGTCTGAAGCTTTCTTT
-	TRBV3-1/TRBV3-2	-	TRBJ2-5	CASRPLVGGETQYF	TGTGCCAGCAGGCCCCTGGTGGGAGGAGAGACCCAGTACTTC
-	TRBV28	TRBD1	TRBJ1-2	CASSPGQAGYGYTF	TGTGCCAGCAGTCCAGGACAGGCTGGCTATGGCTACACCTTC
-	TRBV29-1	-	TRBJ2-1	CSDLGGTTYNEQFF	TGCAGTGACTTAGGCGGGACCACCTACAATGAGCAGTTCTTC
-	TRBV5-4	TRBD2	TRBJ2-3	CASSLSLLAGEIDTQYF	TGTGCCAGCAGCTTATCGCTGCTAGCGGGAGAAATAGATACGCAGTATTTT
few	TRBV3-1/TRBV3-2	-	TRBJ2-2	CASSHARFTSNTGELFF	TGTGCCAGCAGCCACGCGCGGTTCACATCAAACACCGGGGAGCTGTTTTTT
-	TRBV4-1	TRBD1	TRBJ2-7	CASSKDRQGREQYF	TGCGCCAGCAGCAAAGACCGACAGGGCCGGGAGCAGTACTTC
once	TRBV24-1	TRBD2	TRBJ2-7	CATSDLVAGAYEQYF	TGTGCCACCAGTGATTTGGTAGCGGGAGCCTACGAGCAGTACTTC
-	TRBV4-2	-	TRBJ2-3	CASSQGSGRDTQYF	TGTGCCAGCAGCCAAGGTAGCGGAAGGGATACGCAGTATTTT
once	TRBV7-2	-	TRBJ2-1	CASSFKRGRSRGEQFF	TGTGCCAGCAGCTTTAAAAGAGGGAGAAGTCGGGGTGAGCAGTTCTTC
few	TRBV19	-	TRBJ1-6	CASSSPGSGNSPLHF	TGTGCCAGTAGTAGTCCGGGTTCCGGGAATTCACCCCTCCACTTT
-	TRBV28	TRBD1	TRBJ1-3	CASSPWDRSSGNTIYF	TGTGCCAGCAGTCCCTGGGACAGGTCCTCTGGAAACACCATATATTTT
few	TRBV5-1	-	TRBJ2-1	CASTRGAGTYNEQFF	TGCGCCAGCACCCGGGGGGCGGGGACCTACAATGAGCAGTTCTTC
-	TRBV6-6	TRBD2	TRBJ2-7	CASSRLAGGPYEQYF	TGTGCCAGCAGCAGGTTAGCGGGAGGGCCTTACGAGCAGTACTTC
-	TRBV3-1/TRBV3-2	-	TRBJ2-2	CASSQHQNRATGELFF	TGTGCCAGCAGCCAGCACCAAAACAGGGCCACCGGGGAGCTGTTTTTT
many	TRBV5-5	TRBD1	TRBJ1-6	CASSVRDRGNSPLHF	TGTGCCAGCAGCGTCCGGGACAGGGGCAATTCACCCCTCCACTTT
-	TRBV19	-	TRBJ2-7	CASKRQIGSYEQYF	TGTGCCAGTAAACGACAGATCGGCTCCTACGAGCAGTACTTC
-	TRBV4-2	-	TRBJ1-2	CASSQDLNYGYTF	TGTGCCAGCAGCCAAGATTTAAATTATGGCTACACCTTC
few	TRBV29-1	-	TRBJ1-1	CSAQFRQNTEAFF	TGCAGCGCCCAATTCAGACAGAACACTGAAGCTTTCTTT
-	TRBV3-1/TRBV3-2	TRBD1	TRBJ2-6	CASSPRQGLFSGANVLTF	TGTGCCAGCAGCCCCCGACAGGGCCTTTTCTCTGGGGCCAACGTCCTGACTTTC
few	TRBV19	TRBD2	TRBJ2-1	CASSIAGGRNEQFF	TGTGCCAGTAGTATAGCGGGAGGGCGAAATGAGCAGTTCTTC
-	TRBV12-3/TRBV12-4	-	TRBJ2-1	CASSFLEYNEQFF	TGTGCCAGCAGTTTTCTTGAGTACAATGAGCAGTTCTTC
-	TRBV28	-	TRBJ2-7	CASSFWGETVYEQYF	TGTGCCAGCAGTTTTTGGGGCGAAACGGTATACGAGCAGTACTTC
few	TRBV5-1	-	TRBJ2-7	CASSEQANSYEQYF	TGCGCCAGCAGTGAACAGGCTAATTCCTACGAGCAGTACTTC
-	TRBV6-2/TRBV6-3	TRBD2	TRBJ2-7	CASSYSGLAGGREQYF	TGTGCCAGCAGTTACTCCGGACTAGCGGGAGGTCGCGAGCAGTACTTC
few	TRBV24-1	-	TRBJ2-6	CATIQDAYKGANVLTF	TGTGCCACCATACAGGACGCCTATAAGGGGGCCAACGTCCTGACTTTC
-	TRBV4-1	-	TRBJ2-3	CASSQVFADTQYF	TGCGCCAGCAGCCAAGTATTCGCAGATACGCAGTATTTT
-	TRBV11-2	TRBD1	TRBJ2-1	CASSLRQGHNEQFF	TGTGCCAGCAGCTTAAGACAGGGCCACAATGAGCAGTTCTTC
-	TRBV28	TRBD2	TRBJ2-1	CASSLPMGRESGDEQFF	TGTGCCAGCAGTTTACCCATGGGGCGGGAGAGTGGGGATGAGCAGTTCTTC
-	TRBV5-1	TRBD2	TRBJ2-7	CASSERAGVSEQYF	TGCGCCAGCAGCGAGCGAGCGGGAGTATCCGAGCAGTACTTC
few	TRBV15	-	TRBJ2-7	CATSSLGLSHGEQYF	TGTGCCACCAGCAGCCTCGGACTCTCCCATGGCGAGCAGTACTTC
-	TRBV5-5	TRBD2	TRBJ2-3	CASTPGLAVRDTQYF	TGTGCCAGCACCCCGGGACTAGCGGTCCGGGATACGCAGTATTTT
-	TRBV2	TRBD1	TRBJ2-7	CASRGQESYEQYF	TGTGCCAGCAGGGGACAGGAATCCTACGAGCAGTACTTC
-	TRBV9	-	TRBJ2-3	CASSPRWSTDTQYF	TGTGCCAGCAGCCCCAGGTGGTCCACAGATACGCAGTATTTT
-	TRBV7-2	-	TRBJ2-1	CASSPGHLYNEQFF	TGTGCCAGCAGCCCCGGACACCTCTACAATGAGCAGTTCTTC
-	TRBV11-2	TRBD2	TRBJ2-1	CASSLTSGVHNEQFF	TGTGCCAGCAGCTTAACTAGCGGGGTCCACAATGAGCAGTTCTTC
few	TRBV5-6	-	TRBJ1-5	CASSLYDRSNQPQHF	TGTGCCAGCAGCTTGTACGACAGGTCCAATCAGCCCCAGCATTTT
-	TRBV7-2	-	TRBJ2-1	CASSLDFRFVQFF	TGTGCCAGCAGCTTAGACTTCCGTTTTGTGCAGTTCTTC
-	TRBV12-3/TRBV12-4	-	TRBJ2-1	CASSPTRGEQFF	TGTGCCAGCAGTCCTACTAGAGGCGAGCAGTTCTTC
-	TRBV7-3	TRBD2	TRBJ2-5	CASSPQGGETQYF	TGTGCCAGCAGCCCCCAGGGAGGGGAGACCCAGTACTTC
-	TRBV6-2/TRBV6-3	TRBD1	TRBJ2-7	CASSLTGTLSYEQYF	TGTGCCAGCAGCTTGACAGGGACCCTCTCCTACGAGCAGTACTTC
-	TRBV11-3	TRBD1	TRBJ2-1	CASSLQGQGPNEQFF	TGTGCCAGCAGCTTACAGGGACAGGGGCCCAATGAGCAGTTCTTC
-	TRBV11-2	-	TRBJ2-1	CASSRAATYNEQFF	TGTGCCAGCAGCCGCGCCGCCACCTACAATGAGCAGTTCTTC
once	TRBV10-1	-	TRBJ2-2	CASKGGKNTGELFF	TGCGCCAGCAAGGGGGGGAAGAACACCGGGGAGCTGTTTTTT
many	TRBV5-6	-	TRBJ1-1	CASSLRGTEAFF	TGTGCCAGCAGCTTACGCGGCACTGAAGCTTTCTTT
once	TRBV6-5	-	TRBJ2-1	CASSLTGNEQFF	TGTGCCAGCAGCCTTACAGGGAATGAGCAGTTCTTC
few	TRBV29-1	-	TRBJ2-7	CSVEYRRGSYEQYF	TGCAGCGTTGAATACCGCCGGGGTTCCTACGAGCAGTACTTC
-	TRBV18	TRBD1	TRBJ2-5	CASSQDRGDQETQYF	TGTGCCAGCTCACAAGACAGGGGAGACCAAGAGACCCAGTACTTC